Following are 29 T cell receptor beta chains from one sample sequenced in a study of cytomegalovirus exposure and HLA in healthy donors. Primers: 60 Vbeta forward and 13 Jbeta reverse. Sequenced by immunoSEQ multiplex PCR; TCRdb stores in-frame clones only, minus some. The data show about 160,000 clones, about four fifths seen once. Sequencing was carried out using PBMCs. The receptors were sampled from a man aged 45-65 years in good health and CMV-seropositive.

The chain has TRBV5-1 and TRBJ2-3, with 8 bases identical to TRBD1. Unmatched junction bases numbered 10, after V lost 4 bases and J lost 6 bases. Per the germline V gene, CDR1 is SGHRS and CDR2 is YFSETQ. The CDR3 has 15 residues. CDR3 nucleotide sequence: TGCGCCAGCAGCCCAGGACAGGGCGGGTCCGATACGCAGTATTTT. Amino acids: CASSPGQGGSDTQYF. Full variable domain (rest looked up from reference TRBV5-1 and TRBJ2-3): KAGVTQTPRYLIKTRGQQVTLSCSPISGHRSVSWYQQTPGQGLQFLFEYFSETQRNKGNFPGRFSGRQFSNSRSEMNVSTLELGDSALYLCASSPGQGGSDTQYFGPGTRLTVL.

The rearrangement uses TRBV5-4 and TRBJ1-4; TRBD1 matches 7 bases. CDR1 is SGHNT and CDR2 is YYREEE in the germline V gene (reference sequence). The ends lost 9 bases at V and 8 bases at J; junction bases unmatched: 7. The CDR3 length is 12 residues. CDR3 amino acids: CATTGVGEKLFF. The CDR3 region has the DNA TGTGCCACTACAGGGGTCGGCGAAAAACTGTTTTTT.

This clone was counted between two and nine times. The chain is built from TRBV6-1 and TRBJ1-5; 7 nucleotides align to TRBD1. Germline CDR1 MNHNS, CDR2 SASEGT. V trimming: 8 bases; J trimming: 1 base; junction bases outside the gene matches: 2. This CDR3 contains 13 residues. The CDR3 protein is CASGRGSNQPQHF. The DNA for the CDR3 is TGTGCCAGCGGCAGGGGGAGCAATCAGCCCCAGCATTTT.

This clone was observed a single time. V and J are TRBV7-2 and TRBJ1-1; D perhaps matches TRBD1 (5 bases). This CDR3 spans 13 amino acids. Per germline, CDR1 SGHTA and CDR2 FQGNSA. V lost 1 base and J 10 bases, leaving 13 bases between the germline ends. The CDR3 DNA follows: TGTGCCAGCAGCTTAGTATCTAGGACAACAGCTTTCTTT. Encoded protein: CASSLVSRTTAFF.

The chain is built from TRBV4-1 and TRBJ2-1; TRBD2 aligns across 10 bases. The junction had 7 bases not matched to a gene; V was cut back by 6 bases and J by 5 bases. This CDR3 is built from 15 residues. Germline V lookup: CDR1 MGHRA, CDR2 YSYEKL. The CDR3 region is CASSQLAGYNNEQFF. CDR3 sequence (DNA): TGCGCCAGCAGTCAACTAGCGGGATATAACAATGAGCAGTTCTTC.

CDR3 nucleotide sequence: TGTGCCTGGAGTGCCACAGGGTTCAGGGCTAATGAAAAACTGTTTTTT. This codes for CAWSATGFRANEKLFF. J is TRBJ1-4 and V is TRBV30, with D possibly TRBD1 on 6 matching bases. Trimming took 1 base from V and 3 from J, leaving 15 bases between them. This CDR3 comprises 16 residues. Germline V gene lookup returns CDR1 GTSNPN and CDR2 SVGIG (reference sequence).

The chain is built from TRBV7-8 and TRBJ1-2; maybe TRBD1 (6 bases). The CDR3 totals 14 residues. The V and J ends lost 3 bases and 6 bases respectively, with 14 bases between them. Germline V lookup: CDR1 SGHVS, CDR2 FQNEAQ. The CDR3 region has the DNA TGTGCCAGCAGCTTTAACAGGGATGAGAATGGCTACACCTTC. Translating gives CASSFNRDENGYTF.

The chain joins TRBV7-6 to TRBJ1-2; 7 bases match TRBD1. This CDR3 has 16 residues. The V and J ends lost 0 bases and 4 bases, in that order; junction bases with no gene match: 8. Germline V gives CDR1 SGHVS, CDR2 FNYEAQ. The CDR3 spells CASSLASGTAFYGYTF. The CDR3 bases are TGTGCCAGCAGCTTAGCCTCCGGGACAGCCTTCTATGGCTACACCTTC.

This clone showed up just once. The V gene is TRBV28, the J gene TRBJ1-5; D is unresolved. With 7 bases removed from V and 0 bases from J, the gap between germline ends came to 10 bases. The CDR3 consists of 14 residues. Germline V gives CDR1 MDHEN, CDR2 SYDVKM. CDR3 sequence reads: CASNTRYSNQPQHF. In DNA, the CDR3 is TGTGCCAGCAATACTAGATATAGCAATCAGCCCCAGCATTTT.

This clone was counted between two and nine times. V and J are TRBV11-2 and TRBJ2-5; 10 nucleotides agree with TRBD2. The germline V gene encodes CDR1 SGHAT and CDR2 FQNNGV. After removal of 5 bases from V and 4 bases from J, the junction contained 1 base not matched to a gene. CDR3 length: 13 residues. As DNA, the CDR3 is TGTGCCAGCAGCAGACTAGCGGGAGAGACCCAGTACTTC. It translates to CASSRLAGETQYF.

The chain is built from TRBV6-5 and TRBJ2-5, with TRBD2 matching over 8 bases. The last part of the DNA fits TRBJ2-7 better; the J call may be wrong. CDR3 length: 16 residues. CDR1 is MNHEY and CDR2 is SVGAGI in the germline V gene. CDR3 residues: CASSYSKSSGPYEQYF. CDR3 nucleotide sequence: TGTGCCAGCAGTTACTCGAAGTCTAGCGGGCCTTACGAGCAGTACTTC.

CDR3 sequence: CASSQGATGMPYEQYF. CDR3 nucleotide sequence: TGCGCCAGCAGCCAAGGAGCAACAGGGATGCCCTACGAGCAGTACTTC. The rearrangement uses TRBV4-1 and TRBJ2-7; weak D call: TRBD1 (6 bases). The V end was cut by 1 base, the J end by 2 bases, with 15 bases between. Looked up from germline, CDR1 is MGHRA and CDR2 is YSYEKL. The CDR3 has 16 residues.

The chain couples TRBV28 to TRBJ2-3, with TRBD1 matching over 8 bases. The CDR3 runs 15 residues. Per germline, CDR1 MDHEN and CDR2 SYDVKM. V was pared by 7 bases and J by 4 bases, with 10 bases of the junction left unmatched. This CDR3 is CASTRPGGFSDTQYF. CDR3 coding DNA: TGTGCCAGCACCCGTCCAGGGGGCTTCTCAGATACGCAGTATTTT.

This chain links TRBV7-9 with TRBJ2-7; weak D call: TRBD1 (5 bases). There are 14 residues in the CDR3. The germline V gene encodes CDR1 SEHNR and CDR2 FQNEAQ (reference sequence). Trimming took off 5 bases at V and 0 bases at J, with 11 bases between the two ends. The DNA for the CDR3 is TGTGCCAGCAGCCCAGGACAAAGCTCCTACGAGCAGTACTTC. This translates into CASSPGQSSYEQYF.

The CDR3 loop reads CASSDGQGKRYEQYF. The DNA for the CDR3 is TGTGCCAGCAGCGACGGACAGGGAAAGAGGTACGAGCAGTACTTC. This sequence joins TRBV13 and TRBJ2-7; the match to TRBD1 covers 8 bases. V gave up 5 bases and J gave up 4 bases; unmatched junction bases: 10. The CDR3 sequence is 15 residues long. Germline V gene lookup returns CDR1 PRHDT and CDR2 FYEKMQ (reference sequence).

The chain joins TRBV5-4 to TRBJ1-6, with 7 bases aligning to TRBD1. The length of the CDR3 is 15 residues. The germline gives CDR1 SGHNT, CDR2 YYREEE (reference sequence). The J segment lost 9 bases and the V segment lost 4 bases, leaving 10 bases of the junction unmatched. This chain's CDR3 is CASSTRQGDVSPLHF. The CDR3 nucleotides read TGTGCCAGCAGCACACGACAGGGAGACGTTTCACCCCTCCACTTT.

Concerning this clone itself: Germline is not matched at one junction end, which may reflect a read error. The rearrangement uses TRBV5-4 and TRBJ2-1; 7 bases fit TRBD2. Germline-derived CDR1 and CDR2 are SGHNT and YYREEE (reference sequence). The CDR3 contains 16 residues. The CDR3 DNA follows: TGCGCCAGCAGCCCTGTGGTAGGGGAGGGCCTCGGTGAGCAGTTCTTC. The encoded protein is CASSPVVGEGLGEQFF.

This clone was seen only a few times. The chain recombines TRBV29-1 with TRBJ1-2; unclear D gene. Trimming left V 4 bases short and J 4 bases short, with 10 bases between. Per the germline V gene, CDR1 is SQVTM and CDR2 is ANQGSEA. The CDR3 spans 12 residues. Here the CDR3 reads CSVGNYGYGYTF. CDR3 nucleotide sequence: TGCAGCGTTGGCAACTACGGCTATGGCTACACCTTC.

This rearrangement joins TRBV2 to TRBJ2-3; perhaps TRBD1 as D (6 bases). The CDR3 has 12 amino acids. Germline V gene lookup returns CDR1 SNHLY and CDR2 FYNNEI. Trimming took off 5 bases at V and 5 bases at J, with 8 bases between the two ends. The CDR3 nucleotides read TGTGCCAGCAGTCGACAGGAAGATACGCAGTATTTT. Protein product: CASSRQEDTQYF.

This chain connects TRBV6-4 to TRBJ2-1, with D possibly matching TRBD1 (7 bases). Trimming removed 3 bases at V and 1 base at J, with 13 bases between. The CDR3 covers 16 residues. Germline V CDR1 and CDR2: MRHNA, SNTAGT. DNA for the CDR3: TGTGCCAGCAGTGAACTGCAGGGGGGTTCCTACAATGAGCAGTTCTTC. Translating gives CASSELQGGSYNEQFF.

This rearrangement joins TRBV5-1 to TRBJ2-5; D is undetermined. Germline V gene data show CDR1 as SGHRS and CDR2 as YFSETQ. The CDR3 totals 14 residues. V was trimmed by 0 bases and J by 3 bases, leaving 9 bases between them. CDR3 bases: TGCGCCAGCAGCTTGGGTCACTCTGAAGAGACCCAGTACTTC. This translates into CASSLGHSEETQYF.

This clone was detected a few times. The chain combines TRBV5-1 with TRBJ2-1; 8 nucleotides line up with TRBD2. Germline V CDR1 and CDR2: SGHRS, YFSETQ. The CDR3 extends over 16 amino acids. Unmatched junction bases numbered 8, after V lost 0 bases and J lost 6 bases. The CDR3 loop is CASSLAPGGGGNEQFF. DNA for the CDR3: TGCGCCAGCAGCTTGGCCCCCGGGGGGGGCGGCAATGAGCAGTTCTTC.

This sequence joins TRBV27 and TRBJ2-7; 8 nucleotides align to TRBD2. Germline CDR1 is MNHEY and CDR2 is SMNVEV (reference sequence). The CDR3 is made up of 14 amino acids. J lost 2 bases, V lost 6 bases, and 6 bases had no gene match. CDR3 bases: TGTGCCAGCAGGCCACGGGAGGGCCCCTACGAGCAGTACTTC. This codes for CASRPREGPYEQYF.

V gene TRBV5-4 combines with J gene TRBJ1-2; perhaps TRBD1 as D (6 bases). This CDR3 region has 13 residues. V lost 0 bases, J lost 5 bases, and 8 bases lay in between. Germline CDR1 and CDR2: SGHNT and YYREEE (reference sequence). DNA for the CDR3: TGTGCCAGCAGCTTGGACAGGGAATATGGCTACACCTTC. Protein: CASSLDREYGYTF.

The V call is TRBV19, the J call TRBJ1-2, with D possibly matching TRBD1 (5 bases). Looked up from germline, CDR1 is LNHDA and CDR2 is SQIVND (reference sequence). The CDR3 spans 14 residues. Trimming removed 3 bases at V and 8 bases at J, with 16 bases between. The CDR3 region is CASSIHRGLEGYTF. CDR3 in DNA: TGTGCCAGTAGTATCCATCGGGGACTGGAAGGCTACACCTTC. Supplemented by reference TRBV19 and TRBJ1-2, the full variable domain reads DGGITQSPKYLFRKEGQNVTLSCEQNLNHDAMYWYRQDPGQGLRLIYYSQIVNDFQKGDIAEGYSVSREKKESFPLTVTSAQKNPTAFYLCASSIHRGLEGYTFGSGTRLTVV.

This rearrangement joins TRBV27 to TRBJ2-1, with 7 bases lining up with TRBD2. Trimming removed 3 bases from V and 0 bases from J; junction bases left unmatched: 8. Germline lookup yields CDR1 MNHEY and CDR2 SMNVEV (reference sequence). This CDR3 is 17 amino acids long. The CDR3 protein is CASSFTIAGRSYNEQFF. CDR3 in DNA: TGTGCCAGCAGTTTTACCATAGCGGGTCGCTCCTACAATGAGCAGTTCTTC.

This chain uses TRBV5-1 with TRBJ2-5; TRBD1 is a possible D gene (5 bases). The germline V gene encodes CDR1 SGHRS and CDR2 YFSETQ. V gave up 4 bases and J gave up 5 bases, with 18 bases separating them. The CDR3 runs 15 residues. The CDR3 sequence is CASSQNTGVGETQYF. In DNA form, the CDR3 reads TGCGCCAGCAGCCAAAACACAGGAGTGGGGGAGACCCAGTACTTC.

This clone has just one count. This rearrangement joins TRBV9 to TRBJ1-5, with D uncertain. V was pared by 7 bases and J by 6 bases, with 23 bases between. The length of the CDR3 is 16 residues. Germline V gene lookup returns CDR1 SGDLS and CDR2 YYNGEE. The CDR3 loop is CASVPRPKFFGQPQHF. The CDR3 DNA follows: TGTGCCAGCGTCCCTAGACCGAAATTTTTTGGTCAGCCCCAGCATTTT.

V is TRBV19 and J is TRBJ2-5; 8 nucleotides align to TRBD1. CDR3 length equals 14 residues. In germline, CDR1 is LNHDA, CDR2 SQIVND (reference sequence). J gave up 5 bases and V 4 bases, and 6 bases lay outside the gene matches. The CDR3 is CASSSQGAGETQYF. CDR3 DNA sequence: TGTGCCAGTAGTAGCCAGGGGGCTGGGGAGACCCAGTACTTC.